The T cell receptor (beta chain) under discussion was sequenced for a study of blood T cell repertoires in COVID-19. Per the authors' pipeline: Amplification of reference gene primers was used by the study to estimate nucleated cell counts. TCRdb's table, derived via immunoSEQ multiplex PCR, lists solely in-frame clones and lacks some. The V and J calls and clone size come from that table; D and trimming were worked out from the DNA. The sample contains 200,000 to 250,000 clones, around 80% of which appear only once. V lost 5 bases, J lost 0 bases, and 10 bases lay in between. Germline loops: CDR1 SGHAT, CDR2 FQNNGV. The CDR3 has 15 amino acids.

The sequencing sample was made of peripheral blood. This chain uses TRBV11-2 with TRBJ1-4; D not certain. This sequence was found in a woman between 25 and 40 years old with COVID-19, enrolled during active disease. CDR3 nucleotide sequence: TGTGCCAGCAGCCTAAGACACGCAACTAATGAAAAACTGTTTTTT. Protein: CASSLRHATNEKLFF. Full variable domain (remainder filled in from reference TRBV11-2 and TRBJ1-4): EAGVAQSPRYKIIEKRQSVAFWCNPISGHATLYWYQQILGQGPKLLIQFQNNGVVDDSQLPKDRFSAERLKGVDSTLKIQPAKLEDSAVYLCASSLRHATNEKLFFGSGTQLSVL.